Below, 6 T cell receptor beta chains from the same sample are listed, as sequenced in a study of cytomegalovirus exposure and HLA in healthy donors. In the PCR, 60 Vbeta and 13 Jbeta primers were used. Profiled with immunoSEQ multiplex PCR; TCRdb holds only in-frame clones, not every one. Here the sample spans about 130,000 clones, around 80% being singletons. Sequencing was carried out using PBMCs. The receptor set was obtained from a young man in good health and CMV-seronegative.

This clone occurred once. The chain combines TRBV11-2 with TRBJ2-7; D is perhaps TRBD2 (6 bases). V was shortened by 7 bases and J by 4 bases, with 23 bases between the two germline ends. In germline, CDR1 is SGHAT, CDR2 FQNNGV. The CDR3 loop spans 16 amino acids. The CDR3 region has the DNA TGTGCCAGCACCTCCGGCTGGAGGGCCTCCTCTTACGAGCAGTACTTC. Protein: CASTSGWRASSYEQYF.

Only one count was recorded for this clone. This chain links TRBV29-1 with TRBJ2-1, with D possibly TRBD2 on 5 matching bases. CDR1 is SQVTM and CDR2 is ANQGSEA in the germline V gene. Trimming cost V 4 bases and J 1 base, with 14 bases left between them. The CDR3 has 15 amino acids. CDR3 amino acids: CSVVMRLASYNEQFF. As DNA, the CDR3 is TGCAGCGTTGTTATGAGGTTAGCGTCCTACAATGAGCAGTTCTTC.

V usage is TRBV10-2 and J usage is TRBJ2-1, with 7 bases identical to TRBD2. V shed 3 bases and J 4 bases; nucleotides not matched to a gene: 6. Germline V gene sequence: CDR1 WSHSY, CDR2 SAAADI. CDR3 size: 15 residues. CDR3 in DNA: TGCGCCAGCAGTGATTTACTAGCGCTTTACAATGAGCAGTTCTTC. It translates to CASSDLLALYNEQFF.

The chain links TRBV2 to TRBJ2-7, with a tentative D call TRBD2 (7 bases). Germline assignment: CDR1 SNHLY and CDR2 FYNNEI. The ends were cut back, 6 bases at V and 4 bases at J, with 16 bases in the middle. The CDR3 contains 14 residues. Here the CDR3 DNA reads TGTGCCAGCAGGGGTGGGGGGGCTGGGTACGAGCAGTACTTC. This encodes CASRGGGAGYEQYF.

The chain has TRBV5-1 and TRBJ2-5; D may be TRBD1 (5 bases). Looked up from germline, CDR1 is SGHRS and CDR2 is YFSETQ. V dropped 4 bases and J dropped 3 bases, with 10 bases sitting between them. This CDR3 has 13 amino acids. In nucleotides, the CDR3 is TGCGCCAGCAGCAAGGCAGGGAAAGAGACCCAGTACTTC. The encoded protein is CASSKAGKETQYF.

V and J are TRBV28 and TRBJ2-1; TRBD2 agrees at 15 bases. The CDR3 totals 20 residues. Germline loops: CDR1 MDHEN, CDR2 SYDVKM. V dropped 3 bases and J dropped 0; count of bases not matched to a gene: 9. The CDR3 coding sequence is TGTGCCAGCAGTTTCCGGACTAGCGGGAGGGCCCCGAGCTCCTACAATGAGCAGTTCTTC. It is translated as CASSFRTSGRAPSSYNEQFF.